Detailed here is one TCR beta chain. Its matching antigen is unknown. The data belong to a study of T cell repertoires in cytomegalovirus infection. Study information: Matching HLA type, along with CMV infection, was indicated by public TCR beta signatures.

General study results and limits: HLA-C-restricted CMV clonotypes gave the most frequent clonotype in two of eight donors.

TCRdb re-called the reads through MiXCR, storing one row per CDR3 protein. The sample consists of 550,000 to 850,000 distinct CDR3 sequences, around 32% of them appearing once. The CDR3 is made up of 14 amino acids. V was clipped by 6 bases and J by 1 base; unmatched bases: 3. Germline lookup yields CDR1 DFQATT and CDR2 SNEGSKA (reference sequence). The sequences come from cultured PBMCs, collected from culture after CMV antigen stimulation. This receptor was identified in a human donor in good health (CMV status not recorded). Some clones in this sample may be carry-over from other donors' samples. The rearrangement joins TRBV20-1 to TRBJ2-2, with 9 bases identical to TRBD1. CDR3 region: CSAQDRGNTGELFF. The CDR3 bases are TGCAGTGCCCAGGACAGGGGGAACACCGGGGAGCTGTTTTTT.